The 26 T cell receptor beta chains given below trace back to one sample, sequenced in a study of T cell responses to AZD1222 COVID-19 vaccine. Method: immunoSEQ multiplex PCR; TCRdb's copy keeps in-frame clones and lacks some. Of about 140,000 clones listed, approximately 90% are singletons. Sequences were derived from peripheral blood, sampled on day 0 of AZD1222 vaccination. The source of these receptors is an adult in good health.

The rearrangement links TRBV5-1 to TRBJ1-2; the D gene is possibly TRBD1 (6 bases). The CDR3 runs to 13 residues. The germline V gene encodes CDR1 SGHRS and CDR2 YFSETQ. With 4 bases removed from V and 8 bases from J, the gap between germline ends came to 15 bases. The DNA of the CDR3 is TGCGCCAGCAGCCCGAACGGGGGCGGCGGCTACACCTTC. Protein sequence: CASSPNGGGGYTF.

This clone was seen more than once but under ten times. This rearrangement joins TRBV18 to TRBJ1-1; 7 bases map to TRBD1. With V trimmed by 5 bases and J by 6 bases, 3 bases remained unmatched. CDR1 is KGHSH and CDR2 is LQKENI in the germline V gene. The CDR3 totals 12 residues. CDR3 residues: CASSSQGAEAFF. For the CDR3, the DNA is TGTGCCAGCTCATCCCAGGGGGCTGAAGCTTTCTTT.

CDR3 DNA: TGTGCCAGCAGCCCCAGGGGGCGCAGTGAAAAACTGTTTTTT. As protein: CASSPRGRSEKLFF. V is TRBV9 and J is TRBJ1-4; 8 positions agree with TRBD1. The ends lost 4 bases at V and 7 bases at J; junction bases unmatched: 6. The CDR3 has 14 amino acids. The germline CDR1 and CDR2 sequences are SGDLS and YYNGEE. The full variable domain, with the rest looked up from reference TRBV9 and TRBJ1-4, is DSGVTQTPKHLITATGQRVTLRCSPRSGDLSVYWYQQSLDQGLQFLIQYYNGEERAKGNILERFSAQQFPDLHSELNLSSLELGDSALYFCASSPRGRSEKLFFGSGTQLSVL.

This clone appeared a few times. This chain joins TRBV12-3 or TRBV12-4 and TRBJ2-7, with TRBD2 identical over 14 bases. Trimming at V came to 6 bases and at J to 6 bases, leaving 1 base not matched to a gene. This CDR3 contains 13 residues. The CDR3 loop is CASRGTSGSEQYF. In nucleotides, the CDR3 is TGTGCCAGCAGGGGGACTAGCGGGAGCGAGCAGTACTTC.

The chain carries TRBV7-9 and TRBJ1-1; D possibly corresponds to TRBD1 (5 bases). Germline values: CDR1 SEHNR, CDR2 FQNEAQ (reference sequence). The V and J ends lost 6 bases and 3 bases respectively, with 14 bases between them. CDR3 length: 14 residues. The CDR3 nucleotides are TGTGCCAGCAGTCCGATTAGGGGTTACACTGAAGCTTTCTTT. Its protein product is CASSPIRGYTEAFF.

In its sample, this clone was seen once. The chain couples TRBV19 to TRBJ2-2, with D possibly being TRBD1 (5 bases). V was cut by 7 bases and J by 5 bases, with 14 bases left in between. CDR1 LNHDA and CDR2 SQIVND come from the germline V gene (reference sequence). CDR3 length: 14 residues. CDR3 nucleotide sequence: TGTGCCAGTACCACCAGGGTCCTGACCGGGGAGCTGTTTTTT. As protein: CASTTRVLTGELFF.

The V and J genes are TRBV10-1 and TRBJ1-1, with D possibly being TRBD1 (5 bases). The germline CDR1 and CDR2 sequences are WNHNN and SYGVQD (reference sequence). V was pared by 2 bases and J by 4 bases, with 8 bases between. This CDR3 has 13 residues. The CDR3 sequence: CASSEGGRTEAFF. The CDR3 DNA follows: TGCGCCAGCAGTGAGGGGGGTCGCACTGAAGCTTTCTTT.

V is TRBV28 and J is TRBJ2-7, with D uncertain. Germline V gives CDR1 MDHEN, CDR2 SYDVKM. Between the trimmed V and J ends, which lost 8 bases and 2 bases, there was a span of 13 bases. The CDR3 contains 13 residues. The CDR3 here is CASGPPVAYEQYF. DNA for the CDR3: TGTGCCAGCGGGCCCCCAGTGGCCTACGAGCAGTACTTC.

The chain combines TRBV18 with TRBJ2-7; D unclear. V lost 4 bases and J lost 4, with 8 bases in between. CDR3 length equals 12 residues. From germline, CDR1 is KGHSH and CDR2 LQKENI. Written as DNA, the CDR3 is TGTGCCAGCTCACGCCCCCCTTACGAGCAGTACTTC. Translation: CASSRPPYEQYF. Combining the CDR3 with reference TRBV18 and TRBJ2-7 gives the whole variable domain NAGVMQNPRHLVRRRGQEARLRCSPMKGHSHVYWYRQLPEEGLKFMVYLQKENIIDESGMPKERFSAEFPKEGPSILRIQQVVRGDSAAYFCASSRPPYEQYFGPGTRLTVT.

V usage is TRBV12-3 or TRBV12-4 and J usage is TRBJ2-6; the D is unclear. V lost 6 bases, J lost 4 bases, and 4 bases lay in between. The CDR3 consists of 12 residues. This CDR3 is CASRLGANVLTF. CDR3 bases: TGTGCCAGCAGGCTGGGGGCCAACGTCCTGACTTTC.

The rearrangement uses TRBV28 and TRBJ1-5; D unclear. The V end lost 5 bases, the J end lost 5 bases, and 19 bases lay between the germline ends. The CDR3 has 16 amino acids. CDR1 is MDHEN and CDR2 is SYDVKM in the germline V gene. CDR3 protein: CASSRIKPEKHQPQHF. In nucleotides, the CDR3 is TGTGCCAGCAGTCGCATTAAACCAGAGAAACATCAGCCCCAGCATTTT.

V and J are TRBV28 and TRBJ1-1; D might be TRBD1 (5 bases). The germline V gene encodes CDR1 MDHEN and CDR2 SYDVKM. The CDR3 extends over 12 amino acids. Trimming stripped 10 bases from V and 0 bases from J, with 9 bases between. The CDR3 DNA reads as TGTGCCATCGGGACGGTGAACACTGAAGCTTTCTTT. Amino acids: CAIGTVNTEAFF. The full variable domain, completed using reference TRBV28 and TRBJ1-1, is DVKVTQSSRYLVKRTGEKVFLECVQDMDHENMFWYRQDPGLGLRLIYFSYDVKMKEKGDIPEGYSVSREKKERFSLILESASTNQTSMYLCAIGTVNTEAFFGQGTRLTVV.

In DNA, the CDR3 is TGTGCCACTGGAGGGGCCGAACATTTT. It translates to CATGGAEHF. The chain joins TRBV28 to TRBJ1-5; weak D call: TRBD1 (5 bases). V lost 10 bases to trimming and J lost 16 bases, with 14 bases between them. CDR3 length: 9 amino acids. Germline CDR1 MDHEN, CDR2 SYDVKM.

Concerning this clone itself: Other nucleotide sequences from this sample produce the same CDR3. The chain uses TRBV12-3 or TRBV12-4 and TRBJ1-6; tentative D call: TRBD1 (6 bases). The CDR3 contains 13 residues. The V end lost 2 bases, the J end lost 7 bases, and 6 bases lay between the germline ends. The chain's CDR3 is CASSLTGNSPLHF. The CDR3 region has the DNA TGTGCCAGCAGTTTAACAGGGAATTCACCCCTCCACTTT.

The chain couples TRBV29-1 to TRBJ1-2, with D maybe TRBD1 (6 bases). The CDR3 length is 16 residues. The germline V gene has CDR1 SQVTM and CDR2 ANQGSEA. V lost 6 bases and J lost 2, with 22 bases in between. CDR3 sequence: CSVHRGGADGNYGYTF. The CDR3 region has the DNA TGCAGCGTCCACCGCGGGGGGGCCGATGGAAACTATGGCTACACCTTC.

This sequence joins TRBV5-6 and TRBJ2-2; D is unresolved. The CDR3 covers 12 residues. Between the trimmed V and J ends, which lost 0 bases and 6 bases, there was a span of 3 bases. Germline CDR1 and CDR2: SGHDT and YYEEEE. CDR3 amino acids: CASSLGSGELFF. As DNA, the CDR3 is TGTGCCAGCAGCTTGGGTTCCGGGGAGCTGTTTTTT. The full variable domain, with the rest looked up from reference TRBV5-6 and TRBJ2-2, is DAGVTQSPTHLIKTRGQQVTLRCSPKSGHDTVSWYQQALGQGPQFIFQYYEEEERQRGNFPDRFSGHQFPNYSSELNVNALLLGDSALYLCASSLGSGELFFGEGSRLTVL.

The CDR3 DNA is TGTGCCAGCAGTTTATACGAGCAGTACTTC. This gives the protein CASSLYEQYF. The J gene is TRBJ2-7, the V gene TRBV28; D uncertain. Trimming stripped 1 base from V and 5 bases from J, with 0 bases between. Germline-derived CDR1 and CDR2 are MDHEN and SYDVKM. This CDR3 has 10 amino acids.

The gene calls are TRBV5-4 and TRBJ1-1, with 8 positions matching TRBD1. J was trimmed by 0 bases and V by 4 bases; bases with no gene match: 8. The length of the CDR3 is 16 residues. Germline V CDR1 and CDR2: SGHNT, YYREEE (reference sequence). CDR3: CASSTWTGLMNTEAFF. CDR3 nucleotide sequence: TGTGCCAGCAGCACTTGGACAGGGCTGATGAACACTGAAGCTTTCTTT. Filled out from reference TRBV5-4 and TRBJ1-1, the complete variable domain reads ETGVTQSPTHLIKTRGQQVTLRCSSQSGHNTVSWYQQALGQGPQFIFQYYREEENGRGNFPPRFSGLQFPNYSSELNVNALELDDSALYLCASSTWTGLMNTEAFFGQGTRLTVV.

The gene calls are TRBV5-1 and TRBJ1-5, with TRBD1 identical over 7 bases. The CDR3 loop spans 16 amino acids. J gave up 2 bases and V 1 base, and 6 bases lay outside the gene matches. Germline V lookup: CDR1 SGHRS, CDR2 YFSETQ. The CDR3 spells CASSLRDSVGNQPQHF. The DNA for the CDR3 is TGCGCCAGCAGCTTGCGGGACAGTGTGGGCAATCAGCCCCAGCATTTT.

The rearrangement joins TRBV2 to TRBJ1-3, with D unresolved. The V and J ends lost 11 bases and 1 base respectively, with 12 bases between them. Germline V gives CDR1 SNHLY, CDR2 FYNNEI. This CDR3 comprises 13 residues. The CDR3 protein is CALLTTSGNTIYF. For the CDR3, the DNA is TGTGCCCTTCTAACAACTTCTGGAAACACCATATATTTT. Combining the CDR3 with reference TRBV2 and TRBJ1-3 gives the whole variable domain EPEVTQTPSHQVTQMGQEVILRCVPISNHLYFYWYRQILGQKVEFLVSFYNNEISEKSEIFDDQFSVERPDGSNFTLKIRSTKLEDSAMYFCALLTTSGNTIYFGEGSWLTVV.

This sequence joins TRBV7-3 and TRBJ2-7; possible D gene TRBD1, 5 bases. Trimming cost V 4 bases and J 2 bases, with 18 bases left between them. Germline V gene lookup returns CDR1 SGHTA and CDR2 FQGTGA. This CDR3 has 16 amino acids. The chain's CDR3 is CASSSPRADKTYEQYF. In nucleotides, the CDR3 is TGTGCCAGCAGCTCCCCCAGGGCCGACAAAACCTACGAGCAGTACTTC.

This chain joins TRBV12-3 or TRBV12-4 and TRBJ1-2; no reliable D call. Trimming removed 1 base from V and 1 base from J, with 1 base in between. The CDR3 extends over 12 amino acids. The CDR3 region is CASSLDNYGYTF. The CDR3 nucleotides are TGTGCCAGCAGTTTAGATAACTATGGCTACACCTTC.

This clone has just a few counts. This chain joins TRBV7-9 and TRBJ1-1, with no clear D. This CDR3 has 16 residues. The germline V gene encodes CDR1 SEHNR and CDR2 FQNEAQ (reference sequence). The germline V and J ends were trimmed by 1 base and 2 bases, with 14 bases remaining between them. CDR3 loop: CASSLGALGSNTEAFF. The DNA of the CDR3 is TGTGCCAGCAGCTTAGGAGCCCTGGGCAGTAACACTGAAGCTTTCTTT.

J is TRBJ2-5 and V is TRBV2; D remains ambiguous. There are 13 residues in the CDR3. Germline V lookup: CDR1 SNHLY, CDR2 FYNNEI. V gave up 5 bases and J gave up 5 bases, with 12 bases separating them. CDR3 coding DNA: TGTGCCAGCAGTTCTGCGGCGCGGGAGACCCAGTACTTC. Amino acids: CASSSAARETQYF.

The chain combines TRBV6-1 with TRBJ1-5, with D unclear. The V and J ends lost 1 base and 3 bases respectively, with 13 bases between them. Per the germline V gene, CDR1 is MNHNS and CDR2 is SASEGT. This CDR3 has 16 residues. CDR3 DNA sequence: TGTGCCAGCAGTGAAGGGTACCGAACCTTCAATCAGCCCCAGCATTTT. Amino acids: CASSEGYRTFNQPQHF.

This clone was counted only a few times. CDR3 amino acids: CASSPTERDRRKANEKLFF. The CDR3 DNA reads as TGTGCCAGCAGCCCGACCGAGAGAGACAGACGGAAGGCTAATGAAAAACTGTTTTTT. This chain connects TRBV7-8 to TRBJ1-4, with D perhaps TRBD1 (5 bases). The germline V gene has CDR1 SGHVS and CDR2 FQNEAQ. This CDR3 has 19 amino acids. With 5 bases removed from V and 3 bases from J, the gap between germline ends came to 25 bases.